The T cell receptor (beta chain) described here comes from a study of T-cell reconstitution after alpha-beta-depleted transplantation in children listed by TCRdb under 2016. Turning to the overall study: Using TCR repertoire profiling, the study quantitatively followed how T-cell immune reconstitution unfolded in children after TCRalphabeta/CD19-depleted allogeneic hematopoietic cell transplantation. Study-wide conclusions, independent of this receptor: In some patients, the high TCRbeta diversity seen at day 60 was put down to recipient T cells and intrathymic progenitors that had survived conditioning. Apparently early alphabetaT-cell count recovery about two months after transplant reportedly relied on only several hundred rapidly expanded clones derived from non-depleted graft cells. Over the following months the frequencies of hyperexpanded clones went down, and after one year T-cell counts and TCRbeta diversity were mostly credited to newly produced T cells.

Worth noting for this clonotype: Its antigen target is currently unknown. It has no much larger one-base neighbor in the sample; base qualities were not kept.

The CDR3, cysteine through phenylalanine, is 15 amino acids long. Only the CDR3 portion is preserved as DNA: 45 bases, with reading frame beginning at the first base. Cut back by 5 bases and 8 bases, the V and J ends lie 17 bases apart. Reading the germline V gene gives CDR1 SGHDT and CDR2 YYEEEE. Sample treatment or condition, as interpreted from the label and publication: allogeneic hematopoietic cell transplantation with graft depleted of TCRalphabeta T cells and CD19 B cells. The transplant recipients were children given TCRalphabeta/CD19-depleted allogeneic hematopoietic cell grafts. The protocol used for the library was PCR. This sample was sequenced with an Illumina HiSeq 2500. Molecular barcoding was employed in the preparation of TCR libraries, with unique molecular identifiers being used to normalize TCRbeta repertoire quantification. TCRdb passed the public sequencing reads through fastp at Q25 and MiXCR, retaining productive beta sequences. Rows matching on CDR3 protein sequence are summarized as one entry with the most common DNA and genes. The sample table holds almost 500,000 distinct CDR3 sequences, of which 8% to 11% were seen once. Jointly, the top ten make up 2% to 2.5% of the sample.

The source material was PBMCs, sampled before TCRalphabeta/CD19-depleted stem cell transplant. The clonotype originates from a child aged 2-15 years with inherited bone marrow failure, due to receive a stem cell transplant. The chain couples TRBV5-6 to TRBJ2-6; no D gene can be assigned with confidence. Read as DNA, the sequence is TGTGCCAGCAGTTTTCTAAGACCGGACCCCAACGTCCTGACTTTC. Translated, it reads CASSFLRPDPNVLTF.